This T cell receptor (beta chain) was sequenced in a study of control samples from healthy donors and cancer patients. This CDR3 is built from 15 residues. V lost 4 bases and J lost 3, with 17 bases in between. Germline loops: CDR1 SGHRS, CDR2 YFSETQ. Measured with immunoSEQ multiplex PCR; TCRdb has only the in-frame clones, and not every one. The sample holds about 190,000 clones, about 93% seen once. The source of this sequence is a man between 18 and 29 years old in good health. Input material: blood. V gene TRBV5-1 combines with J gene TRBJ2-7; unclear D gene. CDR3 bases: TGCGCCAGCAGCCCTAGTGGCTCCGGTCACTACGAGCAGTACTTC. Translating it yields CASSPSGSGHYEQYF.